The TCR beta chain under discussion was sequenced for a study of control samples from healthy donors and cancer patients. Trimming pared 3 bases from V and 1 base from J, leaving 13 bases between. Germline V CDR1 and CDR2: MGHRA, YSYEKL. The CDR3 runs 15 residues. Assay used: immunoSEQ multiplex PCR; TCRdb lists only in-frame clones, some missing. In the table there are 65,000 to 90,000 clones, approximately 94% of which are singletons. The sequenced material came from blood. The chain carries TRBV4-1 and TRBJ2-7; D unclear. The receptor was derived from a woman aged 25 to 39 in good health. The CDR3 is CASSHLTSGSYEQYF. DNA of the CDR3: TGCGCCAGCAGCCACCTAACGTCTGGGTCCTACGAGCAGTACTTC.